These 20 T cell receptor beta chains were sequenced from one sample in a study of neurological immune-mediated disorders. TCRdb analysed the 5' RACE reads with MiXCR anew, one entry per CDR3 protein. The data hold around 60,000 distinct CDR3 sequences, with about 10% observed a single time. The time point is: longitudinal time-point 1 (baseline). The specimen was PBMCs. The receptors here all came from a male donor with HTLV-1-associated myelopathy (HAM/TSP).

This clonotype appeared many times. The chain recombines TRBV6-2 or TRBV6-3 with TRBJ1-3; D gene ambiguous. V gave up 5 bases and J gave up 0 bases, with 14 bases separating them. The germline gives CDR1 MNHEY, CDR2 SVGEGT. The CDR3 has 16 amino acids. CDR3 bases: TGTGCCAGCAGTGATACGACGGCCTTCTCTGGAAACACCATATATTTT. This sequence encodes CASSDTTAFSGNTIYF.

This clonotype was counted ten times or more. The V call is TRBV7-2, the J call TRBJ1-1, with TRBD1 as a possible D gene (6 bases). Trimming left V 1 base short and J 4 bases short, with 16 bases between. Germline values: CDR1 SGHTA, CDR2 FQGNSA. There are 16 residues in the CDR3. The CDR3 protein is CASSLEGAGAGTEAFF. As DNA, the CDR3 is TGTGCCAGCAGCTTAGAGGGAGCAGGGGCGGGCACTGAAGCTTTCTTT. Filled out from reference TRBV7-2 and TRBJ1-1, the complete variable domain reads GAGVSQSPSNKVTEKGKDVELRCDPISGHTALYWYRQSLGQGLEFLIYFQGNSAPDKSGLPSDRFSAERTGGSVSTLTIQRTQQEDSAVYLCASSLEGAGAGTEAFFGQGTRLTVV.

V usage is TRBV18 and J usage is TRBJ1-6; TRBD1 might be the D (5 bases). The CDR3 runs 19 residues. Germline V gene lookup returns CDR1 KGHSH and CDR2 LQKENI. Trimming shortened V by 4 bases and J by 10 bases, and 29 bases separated the two germline ends. CDR3 nucleotide sequence: TGTGCCAGCTCACAAGTGACAGCCCGGGGAGAGAGAAAGGGATCACCCCTCCACTTT. This sequence encodes CASSQVTARGERKGSPLHF.

This clonotype was seen ten or more times. The chain carries TRBV20-1 and TRBJ2-1; D is unresolved. V was clipped by 3 bases and J by 4 bases, with 7 bases between them. The CDR3 is 12 amino acids. Germline-derived CDR1 and CDR2 are DFQATT and SNEGSKA (reference sequence). DNA for the CDR3: TGCAGTGCTAGTGGCAGGTACAATGAGCAGTTCTTC. It specifies CSASGRYNEQFF.

This clonotype was picked up many times. The CDR3 spells CASSLSPQFQPQHF. The DNA for the CDR3 is TGTGCCAGCAGCTTATCACCCCAGTTTCAGCCCCAGCATTTT. The chain is built from TRBV7-8 and TRBJ1-5, with D unclear. This CDR3 has 14 amino acids. V was cut by 2 bases and J by 6 bases, with 11 bases left in between. The germline gives CDR1 SGHVS, CDR2 FQNEAQ. The full variable domain, its missing parts supplied by reference TRBV7-8 and TRBJ1-5, is GAGVSQSPRYKVAKRGQDVALRCDPISGHVSLFWYQQALGQGPEFLTYFQNEAQLDKSGLPSDRFFAERPEGSVSTLKIQRTQQEDSAVYLCASSLSPQFQPQHFGDGTRLSIL.

This clonotype was observed many times. The V call is TRBV4-3, the J call TRBJ1-1, with a tentative D call TRBD1 (6 bases). CDR1 LGHNA and CDR2 YSLEER come from the germline V gene. The V gene lost 7 bases and the J gene lost 1 base, with 13 bases spanning the gap. This CDR3 has 14 amino acids. CDR3 nucleotide sequence: TGCGCCAGCAAAGAAGGGGGACCGAACACTGAAGCTTTCTTT. Protein product: CASKEGGPNTEAFF.

This clonotype was recorded a few times. The chain combines TRBV7-2 with TRBJ1-2, with D possibly matching TRBD1 (6 bases). This CDR3 contains 15 residues. V shed 4 bases and J shed 2 bases, with 14 bases lying between them. Per the germline V gene, CDR1 is SGHTA and CDR2 is FQGNSA. The chain's CDR3 is CASSSPPTGNYGYTF. As DNA, the CDR3 is TGTGCCAGCAGCTCCCCCCCAACAGGGAACTATGGCTACACCTTC.

This clonotype appeared many times. V gene TRBV29-1 combines with J gene TRBJ1-1; D is perhaps TRBD1 (5 bases). V lost 4 bases, J lost 0 bases, and 15 bases lay in between. There are 15 residues in the CDR3. Germline CDR1 is SQVTM and CDR2 is ANQGSEA. In DNA, the CDR3 is TGCAGCGTTGCGCAGGGTTGGGGCATGAACACTGAAGCTTTCTTT. This gives the protein CSVAQGWGMNTEAFF. The full variable domain, its missing parts supplied by reference TRBV29-1 and TRBJ1-1, is SAVISQKPSRDICQRGTSLTIQCQVDSQVTMMFWYRQQPGQSLTLIATANQGSEATYESGFVIDKFPISRPNLTFSTLTVSNMSPEDSSIYLCSVAQGWGMNTEAFFGQGTRLTVV.

In its sample, this clonotype was seen many times. The chain couples TRBV20-1 to TRBJ2-1; 8 nucleotides align to TRBD1. The V gene's germline CDR1 is DFQATT and CDR2 SNEGSKA (reference sequence). The CDR3 loop spans 15 amino acids. The J segment lost 4 bases and the V segment lost 4 bases, leaving 9 bases of the junction unmatched. CDR3 loop: CSAKKDRGFYNEQFF. For the CDR3, the DNA is TGCAGTGCTAAAAAAGACAGGGGATTTTACAATGAGCAGTTCTTC.

This clonotype has at least ten counts. The CDR3: CASSATGTSNQPQHF. In DNA form, the CDR3 reads TGTGCCAGCAGCGCGACCGGGACAAGCAATCAGCCCCAGCATTTT. This chain links TRBV9 with TRBJ1-5; D might be TRBD1 (6 bases). The V end was cut by 3 bases, the J end by 1 base, with 11 bases between. CDR3 size: 15 residues. CDR1 and CDR2 from the germline V gene are SGDLS and YYNGEE. Filled out from reference TRBV9 and TRBJ1-5, the complete variable domain reads DSGVTQTPKHLITATGQRVTLRCSPRSGDLSVYWYQQSLDQGLQFLIQYYNGEERAKGNILERFSAQQFPDLHSELNLSSLELGDSALYFCASSATGTSNQPQHFGDGTRLSIL.

About this clonotype: Because the CDR3 is missing its conserved closing phenylalanine or tryptophan, this is likely a read error. The chain has TRBV2 and TRBJ1-4; D gene ambiguous. The CDR3 contains 17 residues. CDR1 is SNHLY, CDR2 FYNNEI, per germline. Trimming left V 4 bases short and J 7 bases short, with 22 bases between. The CDR3 DNA reads as TGTGCCAGCAGTGTAAACCCCGGTGGACGAGGTAGTGAAAAACTGTTTTTA. This translates into CASSVNPGGRGSEKLFL.

At least ten counts were recorded for this clonotype. V gene TRBV5-1 combines with J gene TRBJ2-5; 8 bases are a match to TRBD1. Germline trimming cut 3 bases from V and 5 bases from J; bases unmatched to any gene: 12. Germline assignment: CDR1 SGHRS and CDR2 YFSETQ. The CDR3 has 16 amino acids. The CDR3 region is CASSSLGQGAGETQYF. The DNA of the CDR3 is TGCGCCAGCAGCTCCTTAGGGCAGGGGGCAGGGGAGACCCAGTACTTC.

This clonotype was picked up one time. Without the conserved terminal phenylalanine or tryptophan, this CDR3 likely stems from a read error. This rearrangement joins TRBV29-1 to TRBJ1-2, with D uncertain. Germline V gives CDR1 SQVTM, CDR2 ANQGSEA. V lost 7 bases and J lost 7, with 19 bases in between. This CDR3 has 13 residues. The CDR3: CSATLGKMTGYTV. As DNA, the CDR3 is TGCAGCGCGACCTTGGGTAAAATGACTGGCTACACCGTC.

This clonotype was detected a few times. This may stem from a read error, because a much larger clone lies one nucleotide away. The rearrangement uses TRBV10-2 and TRBJ1-1, with D unclear. The germline V and J ends were trimmed by 1 base and 0 bases, with 3 bases remaining between them. The CDR3 extends over 13 amino acids. From germline, CDR1 is WSHSY and CDR2 SAAADI. In DNA form, the CDR3 reads TGCGCCAGCAGTGAGTTGGTGAACACTGAAGCTTTCTTT. Its protein is CASSELVNTEAFF.

Notes on this clonotype: This sequence may be a read error, since a much larger clone differs from it by one base. The rearrangement links TRBV6-1 to TRBJ1-2; D ambiguous. CDR1 and CDR2 from the germline V gene are MNHNS and SASEGT. CDR3 length equals 13 residues. The DNA for the CDR3 is TGTGCCAACAGTGTATTACAACTCTATGGCTACACCTTC. Residues: CANSVLQLYGYTF.

This clonotype was observed at least ten times. The V and J genes are TRBV4-3 and TRBJ2-3, with TRBD2 matching over 10 bases. Germline loops: CDR1 LGHNA, CDR2 YSLEER. The trim removed 4 bases at V and 0 bases at J, leaving 4 bases unmatched. The CDR3 contains 16 residues. The chain's CDR3 is CASSPRTSGSTDTQYF. CDR3 in DNA: TGCGCCAGCAGCCCTCGGACTAGCGGTAGCACAGATACGCAGTATTTT.

This clonotype was recorded many times. The DNA for the CDR3 is TGCAGTGCTAGTCGTAGGGGCAGAAACACTGAAGCTTTCTTT. Protein product: CSASRRGRNTEAFF. J is TRBJ1-1 and V is TRBV20-1, with D possibly being TRBD1 (5 bases). CDR1 is DFQATT and CDR2 is SNEGSKA in the germline V gene (reference sequence). The CDR3 runs 14 residues. Trimming left V 3 bases short and J 2 bases short, with 13 bases between.

To note about this clonotype: Possible read error: a much larger clone is one base away. The chain carries TRBV30 and TRBJ2-5; D ambiguous. Trimming cost V 0 bases and J 6 bases, with 11 bases left between them. Looked up from germline, CDR1 is GTSNPN and CDR2 is SVGIG (reference sequence). The CDR3 sequence is 13 residues long. This chain's CDR3 is CAWSVPVGQTQYF. The CDR3 coding sequence is TGTGCCTGGAGTGTGCCGGTGGGCCAGACCCAGTACTTC.

This clonotype was seen many times. The J gene is TRBJ1-5, the V gene TRBV20-1; 12 positions agree with TRBD1. The V gene end was trimmed by 6 bases and the J gene end by 5 bases; junction bases not matched to a gene: 5. Germline V lookup: CDR1 DFQATT, CDR2 SNEGSKA (reference sequence). The CDR3 is made up of 14 amino acids. This chain's CDR3 is CSAPGQGAYQPQHF. The DNA for the CDR3 is TGCAGTGCACCGGGACAGGGGGCTTATCAGCCCCAGCATTTT.

This clonotype was observed once. The germline gene is not matched at one end of the junction; a read error may be the cause. The rearrangement joins TRBV7-9 to TRBJ1-4; D remains ambiguous. This CDR3 has 14 amino acids. In germline, CDR1 is SEHNR, CDR2 FQNEAQ (reference sequence). In DNA, the CDR3 is TGTACCAGCAGCCCCACTATTCCGGTTGAAAAACTGTTTTTT. Encoded protein: CTSSPTIPVEKLFF.